The 11 T cell receptor beta chains reported below all come from one sample, sequenced in a study of cytomegalovirus exposure and HLA in healthy donors. The PCR contained 60 Vbeta and 13 Jbeta primers. Sequenced by immunoSEQ multiplex PCR; TCRdb stores in-frame clones only, minus some. The sample lists approximately 85,000 clones, 80% occurring once. Sequencing used PBMCs. The receptors come from a man younger than 40 in good health and CMV-seronegative.

The rearrangement uses TRBV7-6 and TRBJ1-5; D uncertain. Germline lookup yields CDR1 SGHVS and CDR2 FNYEAQ. The ends were cut back, 6 bases at V and 7 bases at J, with 22 bases in the middle. This CDR3 is built from 16 residues. CDR3: CASSPLNEIPKQPQHF. CDR3 coding DNA: TGTGCCAGCAGTCCCCTTAATGAGATACCGAAGCAGCCCCAGCATTTT.

The chain uses TRBV28 and TRBJ2-7; 7 nucleotides line up with TRBD1. There are 14 residues in the CDR3. The ends lost 4 bases at V and 6 bases at J; junction bases unmatched: 9. Looked up from germline, CDR1 is MDHEN and CDR2 is SYDVKM. The CDR3 sequence: CASSWRAGGREQYF. CDR3 coding DNA: TGTGCCAGCAGTTGGCGGGCAGGGGGACGCGAGCAGTACTTC.

The chain couples TRBV5-1 to TRBJ1-3; the D is unclear. The length of the CDR3 is 14 residues. Germline CDR1 and CDR2: SGHRS and YFSETQ. V shed 3 bases and J shed 1 base, with 8 bases lying between them. The CDR3 here is CASSSGMSGNTIYF. The DNA for the CDR3 is TGCGCCAGCAGCTCGGGGATGTCTGGAAACACCATATATTTT. The whole variable domain, filled in from reference TRBV5-1 and TRBJ1-3, reads KAGVTQTPRYLIKTRGQQVTLSCSPISGHRSVSWYQQTPGQGLQFLFEYFSETQRNKGNFPGRFSGRQFSNSRSEMNVSTLELGDSALYLCASSSGMSGNTIYFGEGSWLTVV.

Note on this clone: A read error may account for a junction end that differs from germline. Other DNA sequences in the same sample also yield this CDR3. The chain has TRBV7-2 and TRBJ2-5, with a possible D match to TRBD2 (6 bases). The CDR3 sequence is 14 residues long. Germline-derived CDR1 and CDR2 are SGHTA and FQGNSA. CDR3 sequence: CASSFGGPQETQYF. Written as DNA, the CDR3 is TGTGCCAGCAGCTTTGGAGGGCCCCAAGAGACTCAGTACTTC.

To note about this clone: Compared with germline, one end of the junction differs, possibly owing to a read error. This rearrangement joins TRBV5-1 to TRBJ2-7; D is unclear. The germline V gene has CDR1 SGHRS and CDR2 YFSETQ. The CDR3 loop spans 11 amino acids. CDR3 sequence: CASSLRPSIRF. DNA for the CDR3: TGCGCCAGCAGCTTGAGGCCTAGTATCCGGTTC.

The chain links TRBV10-3 to TRBJ1-1; no definite D call. The CDR3 has 12 residues. Deletions cut 2 bases from V and 7 bases from J, with 8 bases between. Germline V gives CDR1 ENHRY, CDR2 SYGVKD. The CDR3 loop is CAISETMVEAFF. In DNA form, the CDR3 reads TGTGCCATCAGTGAGACTATGGTTGAAGCTTTCTTT.

This clone was recorded a few times. The same CDR3 also results from other DNA sequences found in this sample. The chain employs TRBV30 and TRBJ2-7, with D unresolved. Trimming left V 0 bases short and J 5 bases short, with 5 bases between. The CDR3 is made up of 11 amino acids. The germline V gene has CDR1 GTSNPN and CDR2 SVGIG (reference sequence). This CDR3 reads CAWSVLDEQYF. The CDR3 DNA reads as TGTGCCTGGAGTGTATTAGACGAGCAGTACTTC.

The genes are TRBV5-1 and TRBJ2-3, with TRBD2 matching over 13 bases. CDR1 is SGHRS and CDR2 is YFSETQ in the germline V gene. The V segment lost 4 bases and the J segment 0 bases; nucleotides outside the gene matches: 8. The CDR3 spans 18 residues. CDR3 nucleotides: TGCGCCAGCAGCGACCGGGGACTAGCGGGGACAAGCACAGATACGCAGTATTTT. Translated: CASSDRGLAGTSTDTQYF. The full variable domain, completed using reference TRBV5-1 and TRBJ2-3, is KAGVTQTPRYLIKTRGQQVTLSCSPISGHRSVSWYQQTPGQGLQFLFEYFSETQRNKGNFPGRFSGRQFSNSRSEMNVSTLELGDSALYLCASSDRGLAGTSTDTQYFGPGTRLTVL.

The chain uses TRBV7-8 and TRBJ1-2, with 11 nucleotides matching TRBD1. The germline CDR1 and CDR2 sequences are SGHVS and FQNEAQ. The ends lost 5 bases at V and 7 bases at J; junction bases unmatched: 12. The CDR3 is 16 residues long. As DNA, the CDR3 is TGTGCCAGCAGCATCCTTTTGGACAGGGGGCGATCTGGCTACACCTTC. Its translation is CASSILLDRGRSGYTF.

The chain recombines TRBV30 with TRBJ1-1; unclear D gene. The germline gives CDR1 GTSNPN, CDR2 SVGIG (reference sequence). The length of the CDR3 is 13 residues. The V end was cut by 0 bases, the J end by 1 base, with 6 bases between. DNA of the CDR3: TGTGCCTGGAGTGTACGAGAGAACACTGAAGCTTTCTTT. It encodes CAWSVRENTEAFF.

This clone was seen only a few times. V is TRBV5-4 and J is TRBJ2-7; possibly TRBD1 for D (6 bases). The CDR3 is 14 amino acids. Trimming removed 4 bases at V and 0 bases at J, with 11 bases between. CDR1 SGHNT and CDR2 YYREEE come from the germline V gene (reference sequence). The CDR3 reads CASSLTGVSYEQYF. Written as DNA, the CDR3 is TGTGCCAGCAGCCTGACAGGAGTCTCCTACGAGCAGTACTTC.